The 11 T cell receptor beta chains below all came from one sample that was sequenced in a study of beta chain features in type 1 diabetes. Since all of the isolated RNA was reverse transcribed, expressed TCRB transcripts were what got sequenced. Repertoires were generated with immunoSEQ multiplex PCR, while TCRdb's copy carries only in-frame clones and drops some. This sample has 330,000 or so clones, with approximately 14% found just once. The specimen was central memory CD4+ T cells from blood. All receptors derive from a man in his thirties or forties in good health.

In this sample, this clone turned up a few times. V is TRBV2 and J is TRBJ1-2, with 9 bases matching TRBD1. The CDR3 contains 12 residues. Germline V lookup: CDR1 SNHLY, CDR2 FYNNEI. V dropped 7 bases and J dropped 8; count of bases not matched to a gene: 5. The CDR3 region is CASTRDREGYTF. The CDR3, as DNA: TGTGCCAGCACCCGGGACAGGGAGGGCTACACCTTC.

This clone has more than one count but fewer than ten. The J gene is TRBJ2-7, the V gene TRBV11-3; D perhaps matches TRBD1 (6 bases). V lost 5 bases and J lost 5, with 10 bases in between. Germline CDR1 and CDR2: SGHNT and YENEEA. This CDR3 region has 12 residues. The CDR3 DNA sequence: TGTGCCAGCAGCCGGGGACACAACGAGCAGTACGTC. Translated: CASSRGHNEQYV.

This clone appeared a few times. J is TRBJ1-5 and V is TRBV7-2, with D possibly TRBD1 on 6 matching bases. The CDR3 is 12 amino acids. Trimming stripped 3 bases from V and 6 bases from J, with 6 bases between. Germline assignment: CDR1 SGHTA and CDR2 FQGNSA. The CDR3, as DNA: TGTGCCAGCAGCTTGACAGGTCAGCCCCAGCATTTT. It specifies CASSLTGQPQHF.

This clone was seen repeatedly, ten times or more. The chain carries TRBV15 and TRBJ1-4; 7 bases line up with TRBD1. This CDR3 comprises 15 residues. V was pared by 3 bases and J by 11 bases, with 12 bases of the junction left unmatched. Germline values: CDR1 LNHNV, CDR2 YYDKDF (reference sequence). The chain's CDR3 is CATSRLATGRGKLFF. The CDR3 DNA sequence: TGTGCCACCAGCAGGCTCGCGACAGGGCGGGGGAAACTGTTTTTT.

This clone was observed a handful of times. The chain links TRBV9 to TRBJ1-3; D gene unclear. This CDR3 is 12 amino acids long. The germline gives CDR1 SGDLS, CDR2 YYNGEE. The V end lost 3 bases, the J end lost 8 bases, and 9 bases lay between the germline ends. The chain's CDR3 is CASSASRDTIYF. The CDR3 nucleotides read TGTGCCAGCAGCGCTTCCAGAGACACCATATATTTT.

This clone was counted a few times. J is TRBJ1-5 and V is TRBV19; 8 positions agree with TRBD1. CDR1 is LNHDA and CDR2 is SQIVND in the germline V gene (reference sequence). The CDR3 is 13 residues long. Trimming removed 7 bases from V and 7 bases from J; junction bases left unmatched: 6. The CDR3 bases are TGTGCCAGTAAGGGGGACAGGAGGCAGCCCCAGCATTTT. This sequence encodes CASKGDRRQPQHF.

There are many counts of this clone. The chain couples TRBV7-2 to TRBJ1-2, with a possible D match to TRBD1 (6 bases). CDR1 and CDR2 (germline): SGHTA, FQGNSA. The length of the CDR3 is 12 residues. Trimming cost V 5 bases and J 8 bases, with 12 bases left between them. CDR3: CASSPEGQGYTF. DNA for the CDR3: TGTGCCAGCAGCCCCGAGGGACAAGGCTACACCTTC.

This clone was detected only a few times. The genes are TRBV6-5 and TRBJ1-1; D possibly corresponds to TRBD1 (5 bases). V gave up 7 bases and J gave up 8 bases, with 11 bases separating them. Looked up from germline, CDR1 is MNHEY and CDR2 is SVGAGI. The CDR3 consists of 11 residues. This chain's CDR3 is CASMRRGEAFF. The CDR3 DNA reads TGTGCCAGCATGCGACGGGGGGAAGCTTTCTTT.

The CDR3, as DNA: TGTGCCAGCAAGCGACAGTCTAATGAAAAACTGTTTTTT. Its protein product is CASKRQSNEKLFF. The chain couples TRBV2 to TRBJ1-4; the D gene is possibly TRBD1 (5 bases). CDR3 length: 13 residues. V lost 7 bases and J lost 3, with 9 bases in between. Germline V gene sequence: CDR1 SNHLY, CDR2 FYNNEI.

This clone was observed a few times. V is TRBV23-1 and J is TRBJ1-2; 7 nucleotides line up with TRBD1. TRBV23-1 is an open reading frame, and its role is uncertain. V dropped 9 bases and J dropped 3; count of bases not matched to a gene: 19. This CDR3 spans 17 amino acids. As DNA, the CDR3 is TGCGCCAGGGTCAGGGGGAAGGGCCCTGATCGCCACTATGGCTACACCTTC. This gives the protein CARVRGKGPDRHYGYTF.

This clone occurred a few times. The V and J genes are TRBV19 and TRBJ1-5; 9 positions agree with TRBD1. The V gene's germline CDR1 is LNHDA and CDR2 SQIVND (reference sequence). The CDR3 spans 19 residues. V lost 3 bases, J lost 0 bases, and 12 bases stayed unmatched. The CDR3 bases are TGTGCCAGTAGTATCACACTCGGGACAGGGATCAATAGCAATCAGCCCCAGCATTTT. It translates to CASSITLGTGINSNQPQHF.